One sample yielded the 12 T cell receptor beta chains listed below, sequenced in a study of human T cells and chemical hapten exposure. Each CDR3 protein is one row after TCRdb ran MiXCR on the RACE reads. The sample lists 250,000 or so distinct CDR3 sequences, around 7.3% occurring once. Sample time point: pre-sensitization, week 0. Noted treatment: therapeutic diphenylcyclopropenone sensitization with weekly scalp DPC. Sequencing used whole blood, obtained in connection with sensitization to the hapten diphenylcyclopropenone (DPC). These receptors came from a man aged 18-30 years with alopecia areata. Some clones in this sample may be carry-over from other donors' samples.

The rearrangement joins TRBV29-1 to TRBJ2-3, with D tentatively TRBD1 (5 bases). The CDR3 is 15 residues long. V was cut by 2 bases and J by 4 bases, with 16 bases left in between. Germline V lookup: CDR1 SQVTM, CDR2 ANQGSEA. The CDR3 here is CSVEIAGPTPDTQYF. The CDR3 region has the DNA TGCAGCGTTGAAATTGCAGGGCCCACCCCAGATACGCAGTATTTT.

This clonotype was counted at least ten times. The gene calls are TRBV5-1 and TRBJ1-1, with D hard to call. The CDR3 length is 14 residues. The germline V gene has CDR1 SGHRS and CDR2 YFSETQ. Trimming took 0 bases from V and 11 from J, leaving 17 bases between them. The CDR3 loop is CASSLGTGFTVAFF. In nucleotides, the CDR3 is TGCGCCAGCAGCTTGGGTACTGGGTTTACGGTGGCTTTCTTT.

The rearrangement joins TRBV15 to TRBJ1-2, with D uncertain. CDR1 is LNHNV and CDR2 is YYDKDF in the germline V gene (reference sequence). The CDR3 extends over 13 amino acids. V was trimmed by 0 bases and J by 8 bases, leaving 10 bases between them. CDR3 loop: CATSRDPMSGYTF. CDR3 nucleotides: TGTGCCACCAGCAGAGATCCTATGAGCGGCTACACCTTC.

The V call is TRBV20-1, the J call TRBJ2-5, with 7 bases fitting TRBD1. CDR1 DFQATT and CDR2 SNEGSKA come from the germline V gene (reference sequence). CDR3 length: 15 amino acids. V dropped 0 bases and J dropped 3; count of bases not matched to a gene: 7. CDR3 sequence reads: CSARDHRGVKETQYF. The CDR3 DNA reads as TGCAGTGCTAGAGACCACAGGGGAGTGAAAGAGACCCAGTACTTC.

This clonotype was recorded a few times. The chain employs TRBV9 and TRBJ2-3; no definite D call. CDR3 size: 13 residues. Germline V gives CDR1 SGDLS, CDR2 YYNGEE. Trimming took 0 bases from V and 4 from J, leaving 6 bases between them. The CDR3 coding sequence is TGTGCCAGCAGCGTAGAGGAGCCAGATACGCAGTATTTT. As protein: CASSVEEPDTQYF.

This clonotype was recorded a few times. The V gene is TRBV15, the J gene TRBJ2-5; no clear D. The CDR3 covers 11 residues. CDR1 is LNHNV, CDR2 YYDKDF, per germline (reference sequence). Trimming left V 5 bases short and J 3 bases short, with 4 bases between. The chain's CDR3 is CATSGEETQYF. The CDR3 DNA sequence: TGTGCCACCAGCGGCGAAGAGACCCAGTACTTC.

Of note for this clonotype: This may be a read error, as it is one base from a much larger clone. The rearrangement joins TRBV7-8 to TRBJ1-1; D gene uncertain. Germline CDR1 reads SGHVS; CDR2 reads FQNEAQ. The CDR3 extends over 14 amino acids. CDR3 protein: CGSSFRVGGGQAFF. The CDR3 DNA reads as TGTGGCAGCAGCTTTAGGGTTGGCGGAGGGCAAGCTTTCTTT.

Ten or more counts support this clonotype. V gene TRBV12-3 or TRBV12-4 combines with J gene TRBJ1-5; D gene unclear. The CDR3 consists of 13 residues. V was shortened by 2 bases and J by 5 bases, with 7 bases between the two germline ends. For the CDR3, the DNA is TGTGCCAGCAGTTTATCCGGCGATCAGCCCCAGCATTTT. Translation: CASSLSGDQPQHF.

Here the CDR3 reads CASSVLTGKDTQYF. As DNA, the CDR3 is TGTGCCAGCAGCGTATTGACAGGCAAAGATACGCAGTATTTT. This chain uses TRBV9 with TRBJ2-3; D is perhaps TRBD1 (6 bases). Germline V gene lookup returns CDR1 SGDLS and CDR2 YYNGEE. This CDR3 region has 14 residues. V was pared by 1 base and J by 5 bases, with 11 bases between.

This chain links TRBV29-1 with TRBJ1-1; 10 positions match TRBD1. Germline CDR1 and CDR2: SQVTM and ANQGSEA. V lost 6 bases to trimming and J lost 2 bases; unmatched junction nucleotides: 3. The CDR3 has 13 residues. The CDR3 spells CSVGQGINTEAFF. For the CDR3, the DNA is TGCAGCGTGGGACAGGGGATTAACACTGAAGCTTTCTTT.

The table lists this clonotype with many counts. V is TRBV10-3 and J is TRBJ2-7; maybe TRBD1 (5 bases). Germline assignment: CDR1 ENHRY and CDR2 SYGVKD. Trimming took off 10 bases at V and 3 bases at J, with 16 bases between the two ends. The CDR3 totals 13 residues. The CDR3 here is CATKDSTFYEQYV. CDR3 coding DNA: TGTGCCACCAAAGACAGTACCTTCTACGAGCAGTACGTC.

The table lists this clonotype with many counts. The chain recombines TRBV5-1 with TRBJ2-6, with D unresolved. CDR1 SGHRS and CDR2 YFSETQ come from the germline V gene. Trimming left V 7 bases short and J 0 bases short, with 5 bases between. The CDR3 is 13 residues long. CDR3 sequence reads: CASGSSGANVLTF. In nucleotides, the CDR3 is TGCGCCAGCGGATCCTCTGGGGCCAACGTCCTGACTTTC.